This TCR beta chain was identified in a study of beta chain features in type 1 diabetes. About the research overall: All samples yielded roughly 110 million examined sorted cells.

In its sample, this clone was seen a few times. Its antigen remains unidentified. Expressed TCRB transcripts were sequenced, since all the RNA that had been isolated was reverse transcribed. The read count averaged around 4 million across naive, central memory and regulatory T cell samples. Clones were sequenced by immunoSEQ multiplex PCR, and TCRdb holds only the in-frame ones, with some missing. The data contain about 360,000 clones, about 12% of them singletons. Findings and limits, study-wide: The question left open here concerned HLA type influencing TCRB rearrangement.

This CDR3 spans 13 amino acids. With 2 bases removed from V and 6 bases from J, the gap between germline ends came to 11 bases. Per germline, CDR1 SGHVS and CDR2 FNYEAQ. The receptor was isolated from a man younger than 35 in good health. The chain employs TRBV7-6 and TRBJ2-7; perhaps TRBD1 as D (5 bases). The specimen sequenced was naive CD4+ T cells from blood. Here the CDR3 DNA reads TGTGCCAGCAGCTTACTTGGGGCAGGCGAGCAGTACTTC. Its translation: CASSLLGAGEQYF.